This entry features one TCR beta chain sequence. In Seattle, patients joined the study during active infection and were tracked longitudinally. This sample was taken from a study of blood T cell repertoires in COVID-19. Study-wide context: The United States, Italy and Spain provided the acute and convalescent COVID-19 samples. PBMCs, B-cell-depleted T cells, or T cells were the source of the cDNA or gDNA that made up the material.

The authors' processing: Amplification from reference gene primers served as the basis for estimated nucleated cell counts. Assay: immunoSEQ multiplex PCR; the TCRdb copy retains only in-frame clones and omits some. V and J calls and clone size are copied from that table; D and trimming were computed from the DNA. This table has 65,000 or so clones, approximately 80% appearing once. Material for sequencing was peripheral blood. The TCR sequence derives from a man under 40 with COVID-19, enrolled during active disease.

CDR3 in DNA: TGTGCCAGCAGCTTACTAGCGGGAGCTGATAATGAGCAGTTCTTC. Protein sequence: CASSLLAGADNEQFF. This chain links TRBV5-4 with TRBJ2-1, with 11 bases aligning to TRBD2. Trimming cost V 2 bases and J 7 bases; bases outside gene matches: 5. Germline lookup yields CDR1 SGHNT and CDR2 YYREEE (reference sequence). The CDR3 spans 15 residues.